The rows below give T cell receptor beta chains drawn from one sample of a study of CD8 T cells in ankylosing spondylitis. TCRdb reprocessed the 5' RACE reads via MiXCR and lists one record per CDR3 protein. This table has some 130,000 distinct CDR3 sequences, 5.5% to 7.5% appearing once. The specimen was blood, either unsorted or a sorted T cell fraction (not recorded which). The receptors come from a female donor with ankylosing spondylitis or in good health (not recorded which). The CDR3 runs from the conserved cysteine through the conserved F or W. Each record gives: CDR3 protein, V gene, J gene.

CASSLAGGKTDTQYF	TRBV11-1	TRBJ2-3
CASSLGTGGADTQYF	TRBV5-8	TRBJ2-3
CASSQGYDREGRYEQYF	TRBV4-1	TRBJ2-7
CASSMWAGGGEYNEQFF	TRBV19	TRBJ2-1
CASTRGESGELFF	TRBV6-2/TRBV6-3	TRBJ2-2
CASSVEGAGHNEQFF	TRBV11-3	TRBJ2-1
CSARDGRQGDNSPLHF	TRBV20-1	TRBJ1-6
CASSSQQGTEAFF	TRBV12-3/TRBV12-4	TRBJ1-1
CASSLVGASYNEQFF	TRBV5-1	TRBJ2-1
CASSFRAASGGRTYNEQFF	TRBV12-3/TRBV12-4	TRBJ2-1
CSALATRESSNYGYTF	TRBV29-1	TRBJ1-2
CSAARLDQPQHF	TRBV20-1	TRBJ1-5
CASSQGGTYEQYF	TRBV4-1	TRBJ2-7
CASTGTSGGFDTQYF	TRBV12-3/TRBV12-4	TRBJ2-3
CATSHSTEAFF	TRBV15	TRBJ1-1
CASSSNGAPNYGYTF	TRBV12-3/TRBV12-4	TRBJ1-2
CASRAREGGTEYNEQFF	TRBV6-1	TRBJ2-1